Following are 22 T cell receptor beta chains from one sample sequenced in a study of breast tumors, draining lymph nodes, adjacent tissues. One entry per CDR3 protein, called by TCRdb with MiXCR from the multiplex PCR reads. The table records under 250,000 distinct CDR3 sequences, roughly 32% of them present only once. Breast cancer patients provided tissue from their axillary draining lymph nodes. The sample taken for sequencing was axillary lymph node tissue. The receptor set was obtained from a female donor with breast cancer. Some clones in this sample may be carry-over from other donors' samples.

This clonotype came up many times. The genes are TRBV19 and TRBJ2-5, with TRBD2 matching 10 bases. Germline CDR1 LNHDA, CDR2 SQIVND (reference sequence). This CDR3 spans 16 amino acids. Trimming at V came to 5 bases and at J to 5 bases, leaving 11 bases not matched to a gene. As DNA, the CDR3 is TGTGCCAGTAGTGGGTTAACCCTAGCGGGAGTGGAGACCCAGTACTTC. Encoded protein: CASSGLTLAGVETQYF.

The rearrangement links TRBV10-3 to TRBJ1-1; a possible D gene is TRBD1 (5 bases). The germline V gene encodes CDR1 ENHRY and CDR2 SYGVKD. CDR3 length equals 15 residues. With 2 bases removed from V and 1 base from J, the gap between germline ends came to 11 bases. CDR3 coding DNA: TGTGCCATCAGTGAGGGGGCCAGGTCGAACACTGAAGCTTTCTTT. Its protein is CAISEGARSNTEAFF.

This clonotype was observed many times. The J gene is TRBJ1-5, the V gene TRBV6-6, with D maybe TRBD1 (6 bases). The CDR3 length is 15 residues. Trimming pared 2 bases from V and 7 bases from J, leaving 15 bases between. CDR1 MNHNY and CDR2 SVGAGI come from the germline V gene (reference sequence). This CDR3 reads CASSYPRGFDQPQHF. In DNA, the CDR3 is TGTGCCAGCAGTTACCCCAGGGGTTTTGACCAGCCCCAGCATTTT.

This clonotype occurred many times. The J gene is TRBJ2-3, the V gene TRBV20-1, with D perhaps matching TRBD2 (5 bases). Germline CDR1 reads DFQATT; CDR2 reads SNEGSKA (reference sequence). This CDR3 spans 15 amino acids. The CDR3 is CSGINKKTSTDTQYF. In DNA form, the CDR3 reads TGCAGCGGGATTAATAAAAAAACTAGCACAGATACGCAGTATTTT.

As regards this clonotype: A read error may produce the germline difference seen at one junction end. V is TRBV7-8 and J is TRBJ1-5, with 9 bases aligning to TRBD1. This CDR3 has 18 amino acids. Per germline, CDR1 SGHVS and CDR2 FQNEAQ. The CDR3 sequence: CASSFGTGNIHSNQPQHF. CDR3 bases: TGTGCCAGCAGCTTCGGGACAGGGAACATCCATAGCAACCAGCCCCAGCATTTT.

The chain uses TRBV12-3 or TRBV12-4 and TRBJ1-1; possible D gene TRBD1, 5 bases. Trimming shortened V by 5 bases and J by 11 bases, and 18 bases separated the two germline ends. The CDR3 is made up of 13 amino acids. The CDR3 loop is CASSLQRGARAFF. CDR3 bases: TGTGCCAGCAGTCTTCAGAGGGGAGCACGGGCTTTCTTT.

This clonotype was counted many times. The chain joins TRBV25-1 to TRBJ2-7; D is unresolved. Germline loops: CDR1 MGHDK, CDR2 SYGVNS. CDR3 size: 13 residues. V lost 4 bases and J 3 bases, leaving 10 bases between the germline ends. Here the CDR3 DNA reads TGTGCCAGCAGTGGAGGCGGAGTCTACGAGCAGTACTTC. Translation: CASSGGGVYEQYF.

In its sample, this clonotype was seen many times. The rearrangement joins TRBV6-2 or TRBV6-3 to TRBJ2-3; no reliable D call. Germline loops: CDR1 MNHEY, CDR2 SVGEGT. Between the trimmed V and J ends, which lost 2 bases and 11 bases, there was a span of 11 bases. This CDR3 spans 12 amino acids. DNA of the CDR3: TGTGCCAGCAGTTACCAGAAGAGTGGGCAGTATTTT. It codes for CASSYQKSGQYF.

Details on this clonotype: Given a much more abundant clone one base away, this may be a read error. V is TRBV20-1 and J is TRBJ1-1, with TRBD1 as a possible D gene (5 bases). Germline V gives CDR1 DFQATT, CDR2 SNEGSKA (reference sequence). The CDR3 loop spans 13 amino acids. CDR3: CSALGPRGTEASF. The DNA for the CDR3 is TGCAGTGCACTGGGCCCGAGGGGCACTGAAGCTTCCTTT.

This clonotype was seen ten or more times. The J gene is TRBJ2-1, the V gene TRBV4-2, with 11 bases fitting TRBD2. The CDR3 extends over 15 amino acids. After removal of 3 bases from V and 7 bases from J, the junction contained 5 bases not matched to a gene. In germline, CDR1 is LGHNA, CDR2 YNFKEQ. The DNA for the CDR3 is TGTGCCAGCAGCCAGCGACTAGCGGGATATAATGAGCAGTTCTTC. It is translated as CASSQRLAGYNEQFF.

This clonotype was counted many times. The chain joins TRBV7-9 to TRBJ2-6; D is ambiguous. CDR3 size: 14 residues. Germline V gene sequence: CDR1 SEHNR, CDR2 FQNEAQ (reference sequence). V gave up 4 bases and J gave up 3 bases, with 7 bases separating them. This chain's CDR3 is CASSSLLGANVLTF. The CDR3 bases are TGTGCCAGCAGCTCCCTCCTTGGGGCCAACGTCCTGACTTTC. The whole variable domain, remainder taken from reference TRBV7-9 and TRBJ2-6, is DTGVSQNPRHKITKRGQNVTFRCDPISEHNRLYWYRQTLGQGPEFLTYFQNEAQLEKSRLLSDRFSAERPKGSFSTLEIQRTEQGDSAMYLCASSSLLGANVLTFGAGSRLTVL.

J is TRBJ2-2 and V is TRBV11-1; D gene unclear. The V end lost 5 bases, the J end lost 9 bases, and 10 bases lay between the germline ends. The germline V gene has CDR1 SGHAT and CDR2 FQDESV (reference sequence). This CDR3 region has 12 residues. The CDR3 sequence: CASSPGSRELFF. As DNA, the CDR3 is TGTGCCAGCAGCCCAGGATCCAGGGAGCTGTTTTTT.

This clonotype was detected ten times or more. This rearrangement joins TRBV7-2 to TRBJ2-1, with no clear D. Germline loops: CDR1 SGHTA, CDR2 FQGNSA. V was trimmed by 2 bases and J by 4 bases, leaving 6 bases between them. The CDR3 loop spans 13 amino acids. In nucleotides, the CDR3 is TGTGCCAGCAGCTTAAGTACTTACAATGAGCAGTTCTTC. Translation: CASSLSTYNEQFF.

This clonotype was found many times. The chain is built from TRBV28 and TRBJ2-7; D perhaps matches TRBD2 (6 bases). This CDR3 spans 12 amino acids. CDR1 MDHEN and CDR2 SYDVKM come from the germline V gene. The germline V and J ends were trimmed by 6 bases and 7 bases, with 13 bases remaining between them. The CDR3 DNA is TGTGCCAGCAGGGGCGGGGTAGGGGAGCAGTACTTC. Translation gives CASRGGVGEQYF.

This clonotype has ten or more counts. The chain has TRBV6-2 or TRBV6-3 and TRBJ2-7, with TRBD2 matching over 7 bases. The CDR3 extends over 15 amino acids. Trimming cost V 4 bases and J 2 bases; bases outside gene matches: 8. The germline CDR1 and CDR2 sequences are MNHEY and SVGEGT. The CDR3, as DNA: TGTGCCAGCAGTTCTCGGGGGAGGGCCCCCTACGAGCAGTACTTC. Its protein product is CASSSRGRAPYEQYF.

This clonotype occurred many times. The genes are TRBV5-1 and TRBJ2-7; 11 bases map to TRBD1. This CDR3 region has 15 residues. The trim removed 3 bases at V and 2 bases at J, leaving 4 bases unmatched. Looked up from germline, CDR1 is SGHRS and CDR2 is YFSETQ. The CDR3 loop reads CASSWQGQGAYEQYF. CDR3 in DNA: TGCGCCAGCAGCTGGCAGGGACAGGGGGCCTACGAGCAGTACTTC.

This clonotype was detected only a few times. V and J are TRBV9 and TRBJ2-4; D remains ambiguous. V dropped 4 bases and J dropped 2 bases, with 22 bases sitting between them. Per the germline V gene, CDR1 is SGDLS and CDR2 is YYNGEE. The CDR3 spans 18 residues. The CDR3: CASSPRIDSSTPKNIQYF. The CDR3 DNA reads TGTGCCAGCAGCCCCCGAATAGATAGCTCCACGCCCAAAAACATTCAGTACTTC.

The table lists this clonotype with many counts. J is TRBJ2-1 and V is TRBV2; 7 nucleotides align to TRBD2. CDR3 length equals 13 residues. V was clipped by 6 bases and J by 5 bases; unmatched bases: 4. From germline, CDR1 is SNHLY and CDR2 FYNNEI. CDR3 in amino acids: CASRGLADNEQFF. The CDR3 DNA sequence: TGTGCCAGCAGAGGGCTAGCGGACAATGAGCAGTTCTTC.

This clonotype has a count of ten or more. The chain carries TRBV5-5 and TRBJ2-1; D is possibly TRBD2 (5 bases). V shed 5 bases and J shed 8 bases, with 14 bases lying between them. Germline CDR1 SGHKS, CDR2 YYEKEE (reference sequence). The CDR3 has 13 residues. In nucleotides, the CDR3 is TGTGCCAGCAGTCCCATTGACGGGGATGAGCAGTTCTTC. Residues: CASSPIDGDEQFF.

This clonotype was found many times. The rearrangement links TRBV20-1 to TRBJ2-7; no reliable D call. The CDR3 runs 12 residues. V was cut by 3 bases and J by 1 base, with 7 bases left in between. From germline, CDR1 is DFQATT and CDR2 SNEGSKA (reference sequence). The CDR3 is CSASFPSYEQYF. The CDR3 coding sequence is TGCAGTGCTAGCTTTCCTTCCTACGAGCAGTACTTC.

This clonotype was detected a few times. V gene TRBV5-1 combines with J gene TRBJ2-5; 8 bases fit TRBD2. The CDR3 spans 14 residues. Germline-derived CDR1 and CDR2 are SGHRS and YFSETQ. V dropped 5 bases and J dropped 8; count of bases not matched to a gene: 11. Here the CDR3 DNA reads TGCGCCAGCAGTCTTGGGACTAGTATTGACACCCAGTACTTC. Encoded protein: CASSLGTSIDTQYF.

This clonotype was detected many times. This chain connects TRBV7-8 to TRBJ2-6, with a possible D match to TRBD1 (6 bases). V dropped 5 bases and J dropped 2 bases, with 13 bases sitting between them. The germline V gene has CDR1 SGHVS and CDR2 FQNEAQ. This CDR3 region has 16 residues. Here the CDR3 DNA reads TGTGCCAGCAGCCTAAAAACAGGGCCTGGGGCCAACGTCCTGACTTTC. It is translated as CASSLKTGPGANVLTF. Drawing the rest from reference TRBV7-8 and TRBJ2-6, the complete variable domain is GAGVSQSPRYKVAKRGQDVALRCDPISGHVSLFWYQQALGQGPEFLTYFQNEAQLDKSGLPSDRFFAERPEGSVSTLKIQRTQQEDSAVYLCASSLKTGPGANVLTFGAGSRLTVL.